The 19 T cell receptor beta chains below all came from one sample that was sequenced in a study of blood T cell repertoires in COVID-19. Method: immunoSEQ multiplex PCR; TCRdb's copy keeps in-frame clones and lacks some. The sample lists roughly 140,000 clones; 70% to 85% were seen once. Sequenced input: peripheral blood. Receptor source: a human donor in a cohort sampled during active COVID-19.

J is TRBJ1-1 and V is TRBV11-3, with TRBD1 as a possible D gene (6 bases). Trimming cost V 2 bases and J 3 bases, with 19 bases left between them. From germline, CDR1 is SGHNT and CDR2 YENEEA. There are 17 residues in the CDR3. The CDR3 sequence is CASSLRSGDTRDTEAFF. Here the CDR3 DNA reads TGTGCCAGCAGCTTAAGGAGCGGGGACACTCGGGACACTGAAGCTTTCTTT. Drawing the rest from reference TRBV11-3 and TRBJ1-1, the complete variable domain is EAGVVQSPRYKIIEKKQPVAFWCNPISGHNTLYWYLQNLGQGPELLIRYENEEAVDDSQLPKDRFSAERLKGVDSTLKIQPAELGDSAVYLCASSLRSGDTRDTEAFFGQGTRLTVV.

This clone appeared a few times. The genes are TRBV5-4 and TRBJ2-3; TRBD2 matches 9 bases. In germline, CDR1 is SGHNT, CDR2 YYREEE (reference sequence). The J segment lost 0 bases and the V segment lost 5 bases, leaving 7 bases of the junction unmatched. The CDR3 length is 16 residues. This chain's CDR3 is CASRPTSGGSTDTQYF. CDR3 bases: TGTGCCAGCAGACCCACGAGCGGGGGGAGCACAGATACGCAGTATTTT. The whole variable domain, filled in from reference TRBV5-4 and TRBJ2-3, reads ETGVTQSPTHLIKTRGQQVTLRCSSQSGHNTVSWYQQALGQGPQFIFQYYREEENGRGNFPPRFSGLQFPNYSSELNVNALELDDSALYLCASRPTSGGSTDTQYFGPGTRLTVL.

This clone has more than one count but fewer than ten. CDR3 amino acids: CASREGIRTGELFF. The CDR3 nucleotides read TGCGCCAGCCGTGAGGGTATCCGCACCGGGGAGCTGTTTTTT. The V and J genes are TRBV5-1 and TRBJ2-2; D is perhaps TRBD2 (5 bases). The CDR3 has 14 amino acids. Per germline, CDR1 SGHRS and CDR2 YFSETQ. V lost 7 bases, J lost 4 bases, and 14 bases lay in between.

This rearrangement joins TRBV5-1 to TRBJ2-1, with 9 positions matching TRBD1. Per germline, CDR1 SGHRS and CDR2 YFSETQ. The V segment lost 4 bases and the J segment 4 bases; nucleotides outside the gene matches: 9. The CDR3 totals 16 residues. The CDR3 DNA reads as TGCGCCAGCAGCGTGGACGGGACAGGGTCGTACAATGAGCAGTTCTTC. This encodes CASSVDGTGSYNEQFF.

In nucleotides, the CDR3 is TGTGCCACCAGTGAGAAACAGGTTGGGGCAACTAATGAAAAACTGTTTTTT. This translates into CATSEKQVGATNEKLFF. The gene calls are TRBV24-1 and TRBJ1-4; D may be TRBD1 (5 bases). The CDR3 is 17 residues long. The V gene lost 4 bases and the J gene lost 0 bases, with 14 bases spanning the gap. Germline V gene data show CDR1 as KGHDR and CDR2 as SFDVKD.

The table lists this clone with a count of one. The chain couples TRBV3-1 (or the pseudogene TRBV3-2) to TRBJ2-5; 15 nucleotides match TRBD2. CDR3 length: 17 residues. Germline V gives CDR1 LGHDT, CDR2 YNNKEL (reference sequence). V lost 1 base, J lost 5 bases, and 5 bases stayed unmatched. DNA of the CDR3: TGTGCCAGCAGCCAAGGGACTAGCGGGGGGGCCGTGGAGACCCAGTACTTC. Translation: CASSQGTSGGAVETQYF.

CDR3 residues: CASSPAGRQNYGYTF. The CDR3 bases are TGTGCCAGCAGCCCCGCGGGACGCCAAAACTATGGCTACACCTTC. V gene TRBV5-6 combines with J gene TRBJ1-2, with D perhaps TRBD1 (5 bases). The V end lost 4 bases, the J end lost 2 bases, and 15 bases lay between the germline ends. Germline values: CDR1 SGHDT, CDR2 YYEEEE. The CDR3 is 15 amino acids.

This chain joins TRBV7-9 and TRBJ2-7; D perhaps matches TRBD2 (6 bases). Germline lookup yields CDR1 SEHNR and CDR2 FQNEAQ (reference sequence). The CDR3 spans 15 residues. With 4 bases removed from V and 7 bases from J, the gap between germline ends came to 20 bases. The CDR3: CASSSIVGTFSEQYF. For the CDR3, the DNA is TGTGCCAGCAGCTCCATAGTCGGGACTTTTAGTGAGCAGTACTTC.

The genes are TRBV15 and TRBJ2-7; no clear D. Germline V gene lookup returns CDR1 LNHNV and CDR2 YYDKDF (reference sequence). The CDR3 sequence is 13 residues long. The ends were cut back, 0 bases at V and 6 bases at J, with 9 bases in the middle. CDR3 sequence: CATSRDRAFEQYF. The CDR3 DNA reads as TGTGCCACCAGCAGAGATCGAGCGTTCGAGCAGTACTTC.

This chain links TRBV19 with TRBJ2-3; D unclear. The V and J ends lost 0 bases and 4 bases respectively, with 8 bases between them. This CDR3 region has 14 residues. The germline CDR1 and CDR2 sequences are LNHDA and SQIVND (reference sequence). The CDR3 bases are TGTGCCAGTAGTATAGACCCACACGCAGATACGCAGTATTTT. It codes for CASSIDPHADTQYF. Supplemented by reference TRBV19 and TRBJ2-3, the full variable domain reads DGGITQSPKYLFRKEGQNVTLSCEQNLNHDAMYWYRQDPGQGLRLIYYSQIVNDFQKGDIAEGYSVSREKKESFPLTVTSAQKNPTAFYLCASSIDPHADTQYFGPGTRLTVL.

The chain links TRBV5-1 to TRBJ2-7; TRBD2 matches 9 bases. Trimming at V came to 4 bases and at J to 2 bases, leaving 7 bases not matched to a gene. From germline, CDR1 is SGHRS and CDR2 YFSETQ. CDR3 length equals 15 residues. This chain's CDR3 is CASSEAGGGPYEQYF. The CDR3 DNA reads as TGCGCCAGCAGCGAAGCGGGGGGTGGACCCTACGAGCAGTACTTC. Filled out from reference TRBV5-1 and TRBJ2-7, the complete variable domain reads KAGVTQTPRYLIKTRGQQVTLSCSPISGHRSVSWYQQTPGQGLQFLFEYFSETQRNKGNFPGRFSGRQFSNSRSEMNVSTLELGDSALYLCASSEAGGGPYEQYFGPGTRLTVT.

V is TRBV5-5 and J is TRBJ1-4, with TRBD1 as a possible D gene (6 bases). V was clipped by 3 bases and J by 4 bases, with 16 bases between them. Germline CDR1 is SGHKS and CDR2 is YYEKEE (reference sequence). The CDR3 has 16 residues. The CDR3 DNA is TGTGCCAGCAGCTCGACTCTAGGGGGTCGTAATGAAAAACTGTTTTTT. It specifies CASSSTLGGRNEKLFF.

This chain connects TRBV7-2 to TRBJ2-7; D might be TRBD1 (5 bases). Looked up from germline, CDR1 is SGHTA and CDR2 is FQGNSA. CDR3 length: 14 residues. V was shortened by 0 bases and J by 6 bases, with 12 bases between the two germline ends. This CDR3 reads CASSLAGEGSEQYF. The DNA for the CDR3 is TGTGCCAGCAGCTTAGCAGGGGAAGGTAGCGAGCAGTACTTC.

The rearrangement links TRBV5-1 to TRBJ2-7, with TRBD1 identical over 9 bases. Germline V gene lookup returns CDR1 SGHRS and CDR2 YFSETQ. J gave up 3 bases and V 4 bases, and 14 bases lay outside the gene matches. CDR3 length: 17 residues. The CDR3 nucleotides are TGCGCCAGCAGCCTGGCATCTACGGGACAGGGCCGCTACGAGCAGTACTTC. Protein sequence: CASSLASTGQGRYEQYF.

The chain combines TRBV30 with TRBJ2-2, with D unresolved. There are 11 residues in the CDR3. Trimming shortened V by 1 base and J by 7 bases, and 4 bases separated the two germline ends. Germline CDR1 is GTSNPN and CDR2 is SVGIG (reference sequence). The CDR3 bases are TGTGCCTGGAGTGCGGGCGGGGAGCTGTTTTTT. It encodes CAWSAGGELFF.

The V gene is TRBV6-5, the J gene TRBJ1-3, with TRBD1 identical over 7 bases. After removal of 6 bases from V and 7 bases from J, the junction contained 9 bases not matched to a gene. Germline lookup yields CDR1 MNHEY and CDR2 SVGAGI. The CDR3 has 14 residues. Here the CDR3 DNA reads TGTGCCAGCAGCCTCAGAGGGGGCGCGAACACCATATATTTT. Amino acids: CASSLRGGANTIYF.

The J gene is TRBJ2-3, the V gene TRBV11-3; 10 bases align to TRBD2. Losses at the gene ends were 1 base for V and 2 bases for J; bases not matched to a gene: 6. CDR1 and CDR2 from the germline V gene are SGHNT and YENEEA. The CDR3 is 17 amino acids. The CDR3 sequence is CASSLGGSGGPTDTQYF. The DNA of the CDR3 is TGTGCCAGCAGCTTAGGAGGTAGCGGGGGGCCCACAGATACGCAGTATTTT.

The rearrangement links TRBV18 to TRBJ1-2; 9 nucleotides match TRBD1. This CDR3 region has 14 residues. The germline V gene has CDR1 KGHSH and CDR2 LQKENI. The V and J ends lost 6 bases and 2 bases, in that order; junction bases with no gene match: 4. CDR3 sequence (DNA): TGTGCCAGCTCTTCCGGGACAGGGAACTATGGCTACACCTTC. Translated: CASSSGTGNYGYTF. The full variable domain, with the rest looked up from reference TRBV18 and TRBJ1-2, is NAGVMQNPRHLVRRRGQEARLRCSPMKGHSHVYWYRQLPEEGLKFMVYLQKENIIDESGMPKERFSAEFPKEGPSILRIQQVVRGDSAAYFCASSSGTGNYGYTFGSGTRLTVV.

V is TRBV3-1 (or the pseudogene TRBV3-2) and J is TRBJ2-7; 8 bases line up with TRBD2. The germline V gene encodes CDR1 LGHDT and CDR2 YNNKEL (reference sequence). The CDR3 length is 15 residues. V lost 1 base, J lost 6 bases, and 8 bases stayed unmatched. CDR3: CASSQGPTSATEQYF. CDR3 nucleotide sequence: TGTGCCAGCAGCCAAGGTCCGACTAGCGCAACCGAGCAGTACTTC.